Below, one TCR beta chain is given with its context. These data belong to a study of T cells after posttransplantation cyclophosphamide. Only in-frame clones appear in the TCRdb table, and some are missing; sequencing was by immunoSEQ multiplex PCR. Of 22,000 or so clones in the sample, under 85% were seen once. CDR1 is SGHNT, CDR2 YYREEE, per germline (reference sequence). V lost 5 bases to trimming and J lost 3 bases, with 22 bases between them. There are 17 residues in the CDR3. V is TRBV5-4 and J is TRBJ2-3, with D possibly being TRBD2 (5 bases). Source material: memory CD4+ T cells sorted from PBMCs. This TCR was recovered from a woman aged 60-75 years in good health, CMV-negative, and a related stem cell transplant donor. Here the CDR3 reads CASSLRPDSRATDTQYF. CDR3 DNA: TGTGCCAGCAGTCTGAGGCCTGATTCGCGGGCTACAGATACGCAGTATTTT.